This T cell receptor beta chain was documented in a study of T-cell reconstitution after alpha-beta-depleted transplantation in children. Overall study findings and caveats: Diversity and T-cell counts at one year after transplant derived mostly from new T cells.

TCRbeta library construction was performed incorporating unique molecular identifiers. TCRdb reprocessed the PCR reads with MiXCR, giving one entry per CDR3 protein. Of fewer than 150,000 distinct CDR3 sequences listed, roughly 10% are singletons. This clonotype was observed a few times. Its matching antigen is unknown. The V end was cut by 3 bases, the J end by 0 bases, with 12 bases between. The CDR3 runs 16 residues. J is TRBJ1-5 and V is TRBV12-3 or TRBV12-4, with D maybe TRBD1 (5 bases). The source material was PBMCs, mostly from graft donor cells, sampled 180 days after TCRalphabeta/CD19-depleted stem cell transplant. This TCR was recovered from a girl under three years old who had a stem cell transplant for combined immunodeficiency, so the T cells may come from the graft donor. The CDR3: CASSFGGPHSNQPQHF. The CDR3 coding sequence is TGTGCCAGCAGTTTTGGGGGACCACATAGCAATCAGCCCCAGCATTTT.